The T cell receptor (beta chain) under discussion was sequenced for a study of early T cells in non-severe SARS-CoV-2 infection (dated by TCRdb to the early 2020s). About the investigation overall: Bulk RNA from unsorted whole blood was used for TCR sequencing, so alpha and beta chains could not be paired.

Worth noting for this clonotype: Its antigen has not been determined. Since the CDR3 does not end with the conserved phenylalanine or tryptophan, this likely comes from a read error.

The CDR3 is made up of 15 amino acids, end residues included. Only the CDR3 portion is preserved as DNA: 45 bases, with reading frame beginning at the first base. V gives up 1 base and J gives up 0 bases, and the segment between their germline ends measures 5 bases. CDR1 and CDR2 (SGHKS, YYEKEE) derive from the germline V gene (reference sequence). Overall study results and their limits: VDJdb matching was skewed toward anti-spike CD8 responses, so virus-specific expansions were likely underestimated and private and CD4 specificities were missed.

The protocol used for the library was 5' RACE. The instrument given in TCRdb is NextSeq 500. In the TCR library protocol, unique molecular identifiers were attached to individual cDNA molecules to correct for PCR bias and sequencing error. TCR alpha and beta chains were both sequenced, and the abundances of alpha and beta sequences in each sample were closely correlated with each other. The published analysis was carried out like this. Decombinator V4 was used to annotate the V gene, J gene and CDR3 of the TCR sequences. Expanded TCRs were defined as changing significantly between any two time points under a Poisson model with p below 0.0001. Abundances of TCRs were expressed as counts per million after normalisation to the total number of TCRs sequenced in each sample. MAIT TCRs were defined by TRAV1-2 paired with TRAJ12, TRAJ20 or TRAJ33, and iNKT TCRs by TRAV10 paired with TRAJ18. VDJdb, accessed on 1 November 2021, was searched for TCRs annotated for CMV, EBV and SARS-CoV-2, and TCRs annotated for more than one antigen were excluded. TCRdb cleaned the public reads at Q25 with fastp, built clones with MiXCR and kept in-frame beta chains. Rows are combined by CDR3 protein, so each entry shows the most common genes and DNA. The V and J calls, along with clone size, are taken from TCRdb and not from the paper's own processing. This sample gives 53,000 or so distinct CDR3 sequences in total; 12% of them show up just once. The top ten hold 2% to 3% of the sample.

The study was a case-control design nested within a healthcare worker cohort in London, UK, with weekly nasopharyngeal swab PCR tests and blood sampling. Between 23 and 31 March 2020, the week of the UK lockdown, healthcare workers were enrolled and then followed up weekly for as long as 16 weeks. Material: whole blood, obtained at baseline. The sequence joins TRBV5-5 to TRBJ2-6; the D gene is not confidently resolved. The sequence derives from an adult who was a healthcare worker with PCR-confirmed SARS-CoV-2 infection or an uninfected control (not recorded which). CDR3 sequence: CASSLQVSGANVLTL. The sequenced DNA: TGTGCCAGCAGCTTGCAGGTCTCTGGGGCCAACGTCCTGACTCTC.